The 32 T cell receptor beta chains listed next were all sequenced from one sample in a study of cytomegalovirus exposure and HLA in healthy donors. PCR was performed using 60 Vbeta and 13 Jbeta primers. Profiling relied on immunoSEQ multiplex PCR, and the TCRdb table lists in-frame clones only, not all of them. The sample lists about 70,000 clones; roughly 85% were seen once. The sample was PBMCs. Receptors were obtained from a woman in her twenties or thirties in good health and CMV-seronegative.

The CDR3 DNA is TGTGCCAGCAGTTACGAGGGGGAGCTGTTTTTT. This codes for CASSYEGELFF. The chain couples TRBV6-5 to TRBJ2-2; unclear D gene. Germline lookup yields CDR1 MNHEY and CDR2 SVGAGI. The CDR3 loop spans 11 amino acids. V was pared by 2 bases and J by 8 bases, with 3 bases between.

The chain employs TRBV4-3 and TRBJ2-7; D may be TRBD1 (6 bases). Germline V gives CDR1 LGHNA, CDR2 YSLEER. The ends were cut back, 1 base at V and 0 bases at J, with 10 bases in the middle. The CDR3 loop spans 15 amino acids. The CDR3 sequence is CASSQVTGSSYEQYF. DNA for the CDR3: TGCGCCAGCAGCCAAGTAACAGGGAGCTCCTACGAGCAGTACTTC.

The genes are TRBV11-1 and TRBJ2-3; D ambiguous. The CDR3 spans 9 residues. The V gene lost 8 bases and the J gene lost 9 bases, with 6 bases spanning the gap. Germline CDR1 and CDR2: SGHAT and FQDESV (reference sequence). This CDR3 is CASGSTQYF. The CDR3 DNA reads as TGTGCCAGCGGCTCGACGCAGTATTTT.

V and J are TRBV9 and TRBJ2-1; D is unresolved. From germline, CDR1 is SGDLS and CDR2 YYNGEE. The CDR3 totals 15 residues. V was shortened by 0 bases and J by 4 bases, with 11 bases between the two germline ends. For the CDR3, the DNA is TGTGCCAGCAGCGTAGACCTTAACTCGTACAATGAGCAGTTCTTC. Translating gives CASSVDLNSYNEQFF. Full variable domain (outside the CDR3, taken from reference TRBV9 and TRBJ2-1): DSGVTQTPKHLITATGQRVTLRCSPRSGDLSVYWYQQSLDQGLQFLIQYYNGEERAKGNILERFSAQQFPDLHSELNLSSLELGDSALYFCASSVDLNSYNEQFFGPGTRLTVL.

The chain joins TRBV5-1 to TRBJ2-1, with TRBD1 matching 7 bases. The junction had 11 bases not matched to a gene; V was cut back by 4 bases and J by 10 bases. The CDR3 has 14 residues. CDR1 and CDR2 from the germline V gene are SGHRS and YFSETQ. The CDR3 reads CASSPTGRYDEQFF. As DNA, the CDR3 is TGCGCCAGCAGCCCGACAGGGCGTTATGACGAGCAGTTCTTC.

This clone is labeled as medium-sized. The V and J genes are TRBV14 and TRBJ1-1; possible D gene TRBD1, 5 bases. CDR1 and CDR2 (germline): SGHDN, FVKESK. The ends were cut back, 1 base at V and 10 bases at J, with 19 bases in the middle. The CDR3 contains 15 residues. In DNA form, the CDR3 reads TGTGCCAGCAGCCAAGCAAGCATCAACACCCAGGGAGCTTTCTTT. Its translation: CASSQASINTQGAFF.

This chain links TRBV30 with TRBJ1-1; TRBD1 matches 8 bases. With 2 bases clipped from V and 1 base from J, the junction kept 3 bases outside the gene matches. CDR3 length: 14 amino acids. Germline V CDR1 and CDR2: GTSNPN, SVGIG (reference sequence). The CDR3 DNA reads TGTGCCTGGAGTAACAGGGGGGGGAACACTGAAGCTTTCTTT. Translated, it gives CAWSNRGGNTEAFF.

The table lists this clone with a count of one. The chain employs TRBV5-1 and TRBJ1-2; D call uncertain. Germline V gene sequence: CDR1 SGHRS, CDR2 YFSETQ. The CDR3 consists of 15 residues. Between the trimmed V and J ends, which lost 1 base and 0 bases, there was a span of 10 bases. CDR3 bases: TGCGCCAGCAGCTTGTGGAGAGCCACTAACTATGGCTACACCTTC. Translated, it gives CASSLWRATNYGYTF. The complete variable domain, with remaining parts taken from reference TRBV5-1 and TRBJ1-2, reads KAGVTQTPRYLIKTRGQQVTLSCSPISGHRSVSWYQQTPGQGLQFLFEYFSETQRNKGNFPGRFSGRQFSNSRSEMNVSTLELGDSALYLCASSLWRATNYGYTFGSGTRLTVV.

V and J are TRBV19 and TRBJ2-7, with 8 bases aligning to TRBD2. Germline V CDR1 and CDR2: LNHDA, SQIVND (reference sequence). J was trimmed by 1 base and V by 3 bases; bases with no gene match: 2. The CDR3 has 14 residues. The CDR3 region is CASSISGTSYEQYF. CDR3 coding DNA: TGTGCCAGTAGTATTAGCGGGACTTCCTACGAGCAGTACTTC.

This rearrangement joins TRBV19 to TRBJ2-3, with TRBD2 as a possible D gene (6 bases). Trimming took off 5 bases at V and 2 bases at J, with 14 bases between the two ends. This CDR3 comprises 15 residues. The germline V gene has CDR1 LNHDA and CDR2 SQIVND (reference sequence). CDR3 amino acids: CASSPLRDHTDTQYF. CDR3 nucleotide sequence: TGTGCCAGTAGTCCCCTGCGGGACCACACAGATACGCAGTATTTT.

The gene calls are TRBV21-1 and TRBJ2-4; the table's D call, TRBD2, was not checked against the DNA. TRBV21-1 is noted as a pseudogene. This CDR3 is built from 15 residues. In DNA, the CDR3 is TGTGCCAGCAGCAATGCGCGAGGGCCGGACGGCATTCAGTACTTC. Its translation is CASSNARGPDGIQYF.

CDR3 nucleotides: TGTGCCAGCAGCTGGGGGGGGTCCTACGAGCAGTACTTC. Residues: CASSWGGSYEQYF. This chain uses TRBV11-2 with TRBJ2-7; 7 bases map to TRBD2. There are 13 residues in the CDR3. V shed 4 bases, J shed 1 base, and the junction held 1 base outside the gene matches. The germline V gene has CDR1 SGHAT and CDR2 FQNNGV.

The chain is built from TRBV7-2 and TRBJ1-2, with D unclear. The CDR3 has 13 residues. Germline-derived CDR1 and CDR2 are SGHTA and FQGNSA. Between the trimmed V and J ends, which lost 0 bases and 4 bases, there was a span of 6 bases. CDR3 coding DNA: TGTGCCAGCAGCTTAGCGCGTTCCTATGGCTACACCTTC. It yields the protein CASSLARSYGYTF.

The rearrangement links TRBV12-5 to TRBJ1-3; D call uncertain. CDR1 is LGHNT, CDR2 FRNRAP, per germline. The CDR3 is 16 amino acids. The ends were cut back, 0 bases at V and 6 bases at J, with 15 bases in the middle. CDR3 in amino acids: CASGLVLTVAKNTIYF. For the CDR3, the DNA is TGTGCTAGTGGTTTGGTACTAACCGTAGCTAAAAACACCATATATTTT.

In DNA form, the CDR3 reads TGTGCCAGCAGCCCGGAACGGACAGGGGCCCTCGGAAACATTCAGTACTTC. As protein: CASSPERTGALGNIQYF. V and J are TRBV4-2 and TRBJ2-4; TRBD1 matches 9 bases. J gave up 6 bases and V 4 bases, and 13 bases lay outside the gene matches. This CDR3 has 17 amino acids. The germline V gene encodes CDR1 LGHNA and CDR2 YNFKEQ.

This clone was picked up one time. J is TRBJ1-1 and V is TRBV7-2; 8 bases are a match to TRBD1. Germline trimming cut 3 bases from V and 4 bases from J; bases unmatched to any gene: 7. The germline gives CDR1 SGHTA, CDR2 FQGNSA. CDR3 length: 15 residues. CDR3 nucleotide sequence: TGTGCCAGCAGCTTTACCAGGACAGGGCGCACTGAAGCTTTCTTT. As protein: CASSFTRTGRTEAFF. Complete variable domain (other parts from reference TRBV7-2 and TRBJ1-1): GAGVSQSPSNKVTEKGKDVELRCDPISGHTALYWYRQSLGQGLEFLIYFQGNSAPDKSGLPSDRFSAERTGGSVSTLTIQRTQQEDSAVYLCASSFTRTGRTEAFFGQGTRLTVV.

The sample holds a few counts of this clone. V gene TRBV4-2 combines with J gene TRBJ2-3; 9 nucleotides line up with TRBD1. The junction had 9 bases not matched to a gene; V was cut back by 0 bases and J by 2 bases. CDR1 is LGHNA and CDR2 is YNFKEQ in the germline V gene. This CDR3 contains 18 residues. This CDR3 reads CASSQDIQGASPTDTQYF. The CDR3 DNA sequence: TGTGCCAGCAGCCAAGACATACAGGGGGCTTCACCCACAGATACGCAGTATTTT.

The gene calls are TRBV19 and TRBJ2-7; 8 nucleotides match TRBD2. Trimming at V came to 5 bases and at J to 0 bases, leaving 12 bases not matched to a gene. This CDR3 contains 17 residues. The V gene's germline CDR1 is LNHDA and CDR2 SQIVND (reference sequence). The CDR3 nucleotides read TGTGCCAGTAGTGCGGGGGGTCGCCAGGCAAGCTCCTACGAGCAGTACTTC. This codes for CASSAGGRQASSYEQYF.

The gene calls are TRBV6-5 and TRBJ2-7; no clear D gene. Germline CDR1 MNHEY, CDR2 SVGAGI. The CDR3 totals 13 residues. V shed 0 bases and J shed 4 bases, with 7 bases lying between them. The CDR3 nucleotides read TGTGCCAGCAGTTACTCGACTTTTTACGAGCAGTACTTC. Protein: CASSYSTFYEQYF.

This chain joins TRBV6-1 and TRBJ1-5; TRBD1 agrees at 7 bases. The CDR3 is made up of 14 amino acids. The V gene end was trimmed by 7 bases and the J gene end by 7 bases; junction bases not matched to a gene: 10. The V gene's germline CDR1 is MNHNS and CDR2 SASEGT. This CDR3 reads CASTGARGQQPQHF. For the CDR3, the DNA is TGTGCCAGCACCGGGGCGAGGGGGCAACAGCCCCAGCATTTT.

The chain is built from TRBV30 and TRBJ2-2; no definite D call. Per the germline V gene, CDR1 is GTSNPN and CDR2 is SVGIG (reference sequence). The V and J ends lost 2 bases and 2 bases respectively, with 12 bases between them. There are 15 residues in the CDR3. The CDR3 DNA is TGTGCCTGGAGTAGTGGGCAATTTAACACCGGGGAGCTGTTTTTT. Protein: CAWSSGQFNTGELFF.

The gene calls are TRBV6-5 and TRBJ1-3; no clear D. Trimming removed 6 bases from V and 2 bases from J, with 14 bases in between. The V gene's germline CDR1 is MNHEY and CDR2 SVGAGI. The CDR3 has 15 amino acids. In DNA, the CDR3 is TGTGCCAGCAGCTATAGCACGATTCCTGGAAACACCATATATTTT. It yields the protein CASSYSTIPGNTIYF.

The CDR3 is CSVRQLNSNQPQHF. The CDR3 coding sequence is TGCAGCGTTCGACAGTTAAATAGCAATCAGCCCCAGCATTTT. J is TRBJ1-5 and V is TRBV29-1; tentatively, D is TRBD1 (5 bases). Trimming pared 5 bases from V and 0 bases from J, leaving 11 bases between. The CDR3 has 14 residues. The germline V gene encodes CDR1 SQVTM and CDR2 ANQGSEA.

This chain uses TRBV5-4 with TRBJ2-1; D not resolved. CDR1 and CDR2 from the germline V gene are SGHNT and YYREEE (reference sequence). Trimming cost V 0 bases and J 6 bases, with 13 bases left between them. The CDR3 covers 15 residues. CDR3 sequence reads: CASSLVSGDGNEQFF. Written as DNA, the CDR3 is TGTGCCAGCAGCTTGGTAAGTGGAGACGGCAATGAGCAGTTCTTC.

This clone showed up just a few times. V is TRBV4-3 and J is TRBJ2-1; 7 nucleotides agree with TRBD2. Germline-derived CDR1 and CDR2 are LGHNA and YSLEER. The V and J ends lost 1 base and 3 bases, in that order; junction bases with no gene match: 3. The CDR3 loop spans 15 amino acids. CDR3 amino acids: CASSQASGDYNEQFF. The DNA of the CDR3 is TGCGCCAGCAGCCAAGCTAGCGGAGACTACAATGAGCAGTTCTTC.

The chain employs TRBV6-4 and TRBJ2-7; TRBD1 matches at 8 bases. In germline, CDR1 is MRHNA, CDR2 SNTAGT. The CDR3 is 14 amino acids. V was clipped by 8 bases and J by 3 bases; unmatched bases: 9. The CDR3 DNA sequence: TGTGCCAGCGCCCGGGACAGGCCCCTCTACGAGCAGTACTTC. Its translation is CASARDRPLYEQYF.

As DNA, the CDR3 is TGTGCCAGCGGTTCCGTGGGGGCTTATTCACCCCTCCACTTT. Protein sequence: CASGSVGAYSPLHF. The chain carries TRBV11-2 and TRBJ1-6; possible D gene TRBD1, 6 bases. The CDR3 has 14 residues. The germline CDR1 and CDR2 sequences are SGHAT and FQNNGV. V lost 8 bases to trimming and J lost 8 bases, with 16 bases between them.

V usage is TRBV9 and J usage is TRBJ2-5; the D gene is possibly TRBD2 (6 bases). Germline V gene sequence: CDR1 SGDLS, CDR2 YYNGEE. The V gene lost 0 bases and the J gene lost 7 bases, with 16 bases spanning the gap. The CDR3 is 15 residues long. The CDR3 reads CASSVGASDPWTQYF. DNA of the CDR3: TGTGCCAGCAGCGTAGGCGCTAGCGACCCGTGGACCCAGTACTTC.

This clone was seen only once. The chain combines TRBV7-3 with TRBJ2-2; the D is unclear. Germline CDR1 SGHTA, CDR2 FQGTGA. Deletions cut 8 bases from V and 3 bases from J, with 13 bases between. The CDR3 totals 14 residues. The CDR3 region is CASRSTTDTGELFF. The CDR3, as DNA: TGTGCCAGCCGCTCAACTACAGACACCGGGGAGCTGTTTTTT. Full variable domain (missing parts from reference TRBV7-3 and TRBJ2-2): GAGVSQTPSNKVTEKGKYVELRCDPISGHTALYWYRQSLGQGPEFLIYFQGTGAADDSGLPNDRFFAVRPEGSVSTLKIQRTERGDSAVYLCASRSTTDTGELFFGEGSRLTVL.

The rearrangement uses TRBV5-1 and TRBJ2-5, with a tentative D call TRBD1 (6 bases). This CDR3 spans 13 amino acids. V was trimmed by 4 bases and J by 5 bases, leaving 12 bases between them. The germline gives CDR1 SGHRS, CDR2 YFSETQ. The CDR3 protein is CASSVGTRETQYF. Here the CDR3 DNA reads TGCGCCAGCAGCGTGGGGACAAGGGAGACCCAGTACTTC.

The chain is built from TRBV7-2 and TRBJ1-4; 7 nucleotides line up with TRBD1. The J segment lost 4 bases and the V segment lost 5 bases, leaving 10 bases of the junction unmatched. The germline CDR1 and CDR2 sequences are SGHTA and FQGNSA. This CDR3 contains 16 residues. This CDR3 reads CASSTFSGTVNEKLFF. Here the CDR3 DNA reads TGTGCCAGCAGCACATTTTCCGGGACAGTTAATGAAAAACTGTTTTTT.

The chain uses TRBV29-1 and TRBJ1-3, with TRBD1 matching over 7 bases. The CDR3 is 13 amino acids. CDR1 and CDR2 (germline): SQVTM, ANQGSEA. The ends lost 7 bases at V and 6 bases at J; junction bases unmatched: 9. CDR3 sequence reads: CSAGVTGENTIYF. The CDR3 bases are TGCAGCGCAGGTGTTACAGGGGAAAACACCATATATTTT.